This T cell receptor (beta chain) was obtained from a study of T cells in Graves' hyperthyroidism and ophthalmopathy. In this sample, this clonotype turned up many times. Cells are PBMCs isolated from around 9.4 ml of fresh blood. Amplification of TCR beta CDR3 regions was performed using RNA transcripts as template. TCR CDR3 underwent first-round RT-PCR with the HTBI primer set. Each CDR3 protein gets one entry after TCRdb re-called the multiplex PCR reads with MiXCR. The table includes 350,000 or so distinct CDR3 sequences, roughly 18% detected once. The CDR3 has 15 residues. V lost 5 bases, J lost 4 bases, and 15 bases lay in between.

This TCR derives from a woman in her forties or fifties with Graves' hyperthyroidism. Sequencing was done on a sample of blood. V and J are TRBV12-3 or TRBV12-4 and TRBJ1-5; tentative D call: TRBD1 (5 bases). CDR3 residues: CASSRRDGENQPQHF. The CDR3 DNA follows: TGTGCCAGCAGTCGCCGGGACGGAGAAAATCAGCCCCAGCATTTT.